The 21 T cell receptor beta chains in this list originate from one sample, sequenced in a study of memory CD4+ T cells and cytomegalovirus serostatus. Single viable CD3+CD4+CD8-CD45RO+ cells were sorted as the memory CD4+ T cells. The protocol was immunoSEQ multiplex PCR, while the TCRdb copy is restricted to in-frame clones and leaves out a portion. The data hold 65,000 to 95,000 clones, with 65% to 85% observed a single time. Sequencing used memory CD4+ T cells from blood. The origin of the receptors is an adult in good health and CMV-seronegative.

CDR3 sequence reads: CASRHRDRGDTF. The CDR3 region has the DNA TGTGCCAGCAGACACCGGGACAGGGGGGACACCTTC. The chain links TRBV28 to TRBJ1-2, with TRBD1 matching over 11 bases. The CDR3 has 12 residues. In germline, CDR1 is MDHEN, CDR2 SYDVKM. J lost 12 bases, V lost 6 bases, and 6 bases had no gene match.

A few counts support this clone. J is TRBJ1-1 and V is TRBV15; TRBD1 is a possible D gene (5 bases). The germline V and J ends were trimmed by 3 bases and 3 bases, with 8 bases remaining between them. Germline CDR1 is LNHNV and CDR2 is YYDKDF (reference sequence). CDR3 length: 13 amino acids. CDR3 in amino acids: CATSRGRDTEAFF. The CDR3 region has the DNA TGTGCCACCAGCAGGGGGCGCGACACTGAAGCTTTCTTT. Using reference TRBV15 and TRBJ1-1 for the parts outside the CDR3, the full variable domain is DAMVIQNPRYQVTQFGKPVTLSCSQTLNHNVMYWYQQKSSQAPKLLFHYYDKDFNNEADTPDNFQSRRPNTSFCFLDIRSPGLGDTAMYLCATSRGRDTEAFFGQGTRLTVV.

The chain uses TRBV25-1 and TRBJ1-5; no firm D call. The CDR3 covers 14 residues. Germline V lookup: CDR1 MGHDK, CDR2 SYGVNS. Between the trimmed V and J ends, which lost 4 bases and 4 bases, there was a span of 11 bases. The CDR3 DNA follows: TGTGCCAGCAGTGGCCCACTTGGGAATCAGCCCCAGCATTTT. It is translated as CASSGPLGNQPQHF.

This chain connects TRBV5-4 to TRBJ2-3, with 10 bases matching TRBD2. Germline V gene sequence: CDR1 SGHNT, CDR2 YYREEE (reference sequence). The CDR3 contains 15 residues. J lost 3 bases, V lost 0 bases, and 1 base had no gene match. CDR3: CASSLERGGTDTQYF. CDR3 nucleotide sequence: TGTGCCAGCAGCTTGGAGCGGGGGGGGACAGATACGCAGTATTTT.

With respect to this clone: The same CDR3 arises from other DNA sequences in this sample as well. The rearrangement links TRBV2 to TRBJ1-5, with 11 bases aligning to TRBD1. Germline V CDR1 and CDR2: SNHLY, FYNNEI. CDR3 length: 15 residues. Trimming took 4 bases from V and 4 from J; bases not matched to a gene: 3. CDR3 protein: CASSGGTGGNQPQHF. CDR3 nucleotides: TGTGCCAGCAGTGGCGGGACAGGGGGTAATCAGCCCCAGCATTTT.

The chain uses TRBV7-9 and TRBJ1-1; perhaps TRBD1 as D (6 bases). V was cut by 1 base and J by 1 base, with 10 bases left in between. Germline-derived CDR1 and CDR2 are SEHNR and FQNEAQ (reference sequence). The CDR3 is 15 residues long. CDR3: CASSLVQGTNTEAFF. DNA of the CDR3: TGTGCCAGCAGCTTAGTGCAGGGGACGAACACTGAAGCTTTCTTT.

The chain joins TRBV5-6 to TRBJ1-2; D remains unclear. Trimming removed 2 bases at V and 7 bases at J, with 9 bases between. The CDR3 is 12 residues long. CDR1 and CDR2 from the germline V gene are SGHDT and YYEEEE. The CDR3 spells CASSFDIGGYTF. CDR3 coding DNA: TGTGCCAGCAGCTTTGATATCGGTGGCTACACCTTC.

The count of this clone is one. This chain uses TRBV5-5 with TRBJ2-1; D is unclear. In germline, CDR1 is SGHKS, CDR2 YYEKEE (reference sequence). This CDR3 spans 13 amino acids. V dropped 0 bases and J dropped 7 bases, with 8 bases sitting between them. CDR3 in amino acids: CASSLGQINEQFF. The CDR3 region has the DNA TGTGCCAGCAGCTTGGGGCAGATTAATGAGCAGTTCTTC.

The genes are TRBV27 and TRBJ1-3; maybe TRBD1 (6 bases). Germline-derived CDR1 and CDR2 are MNHEY and SMNVEV (reference sequence). V lost 5 bases and J 2 bases, leaving 13 bases between the germline ends. The CDR3 is 15 amino acids. The CDR3 here is CASSRGAAAGNTIYF. The CDR3 DNA reads TGTGCCAGCAGTAGGGGGGCAGCAGCTGGAAACACCATATATTTT.

This chain links TRBV29-1 with TRBJ2-7; D assignment may be TRBD1 or TRBD2 (5 bases each). The CDR3 sequence is 11 residues long. V lost 4 bases and J 3 bases, leaving 7 bases between the germline ends. Germline CDR1 SQVTM, CDR2 ANQGSEA. CDR3 sequence reads: CSVGGGYEQYF. For the CDR3, the DNA is TGCAGCGTTGGTGGGGGCTACGAGCAGTACTTC.

For the CDR3, the DNA is TGTGCCAGCAGCCCTAGGCCCAACACCGGGGAGCTGTTTTTT. Translated: CASSPRPNTGELFF. This chain joins TRBV9 and TRBJ2-2, with D unclear. Between the trimmed V and J ends, which lost 4 bases and 2 bases, there was a span of 9 bases. Germline CDR1 is SGDLS and CDR2 is YYNGEE. The CDR3 is 14 residues long.

The CDR3, as DNA: TGTGCCAGCTCACTAACCCAGGGTCTTGTTAATTCACCCCTCCACTTT. Its translation is CASSLTQGLVNSPLHF. The chain recombines TRBV18 with TRBJ1-6; TRBD1 is a possible D gene (5 bases). V was trimmed by 4 bases and J by 6 bases, leaving 16 bases between them. The CDR3 has 16 amino acids. Germline V gene data show CDR1 as KGHSH and CDR2 as LQKENI.

The genes are TRBV7-3 and TRBJ1-1, with TRBD1 identical over 7 bases. The CDR3 runs 16 residues. Germline V CDR1 and CDR2: SGHTA, FQGTGA. J lost 2 bases, V lost 3 bases, and 9 bases had no gene match. CDR3 in amino acids: CASSFGNRGENTEAFF. CDR3 DNA sequence: TGTGCCAGCAGCTTTGGAAACAGGGGTGAAAACACTGAAGCTTTCTTT. The variable domain in full, with the rest retrieved from reference TRBV7-3 and TRBJ1-1, is GAGVSQTPSNKVTEKGKYVELRCDPISGHTALYWYRQSLGQGPEFLIYFQGTGAADDSGLPNDRFFAVRPEGSVSTLKIQRTERGDSAVYLCASSFGNRGENTEAFFGQGTRLTVV.

This clone was seen just once. This chain uses TRBV6-1 with TRBJ1-1; weak D call: TRBD1 (6 bases). Trimming pared 8 bases from V and 5 bases from J, leaving 15 bases between. Germline assignment: CDR1 MNHNS and CDR2 SASEGT. The CDR3 contains 13 residues. Written as DNA, the CDR3 is TGTGCCAGCCCGAGGGACATTTGGACTGAAGCTTTCTTT. Protein product: CASPRDIWTEAFF.

V usage is TRBV7-6 and J usage is TRBJ1-2; D is uncertain. Germline assignment: CDR1 SGHVS and CDR2 FNYEAQ. V gave up 5 bases and J gave up 7 bases, with 14 bases separating them. The CDR3 has 13 residues. For the CDR3, the DNA is TGTGCCAGCAGCCCGGCGGGTCCGGGTGGCTACACCTTC. Translated, it gives CASSPAGPGGYTF.

The chain joins TRBV7-2 to TRBJ1-2; D is unclear. The CDR3 is 15 amino acids. Germline CDR1 is SGHTA and CDR2 is FQGNSA. With 5 bases removed from V and 7 bases from J, the gap between germline ends came to 20 bases. This CDR3 reads CASSPMDAPSGGYTF. CDR3 nucleotide sequence: TGTGCCAGCAGCCCCATGGACGCACCGTCTGGTGGCTACACCTTC. Complete variable domain (other parts from reference TRBV7-2 and TRBJ1-2): GAGVSQSPSNKVTEKGKDVELRCDPISGHTALYWYRQSLGQGLEFLIYFQGNSAPDKSGLPSDRFSAERTGGSVSTLTIQRTQQEDSAVYLCASSPMDAPSGGYTFGSGTRLTVV.

The V call is TRBV27, the J call TRBJ1-2, with D possibly being TRBD1 (5 bases). From germline, CDR1 is MNHEY and CDR2 SMNVEV (reference sequence). V was trimmed by 2 bases and J by 0 bases, leaving 13 bases between them. The CDR3 has 16 amino acids. The CDR3 here is CASSLTPGRPNYGYTF. The CDR3, as DNA: TGTGCCAGCAGTTTAACCCCAGGGAGACCTAACTATGGCTACACCTTC.

The CDR3 DNA sequence: TGTGCCAGCATTTCCACGGGCCTGGGCTACACCTTC. This encodes CASISTGLGYTF. J is TRBJ1-2 and V is TRBV6-6; the D is unclear. Trimming cost V 7 bases and J 8 bases, with 14 bases left between them. Germline V gives CDR1 MNHNY, CDR2 SVGAGI (reference sequence). The CDR3 sequence is 12 residues long.

The V and J genes are TRBV18 and TRBJ1-5, with D possibly matching TRBD1 (6 bases). The CDR3 has 16 amino acids. Germline CDR1 KGHSH, CDR2 LQKENI. The V end lost 2 bases, the J end lost 7 bases, and 18 bases lay between the germline ends. This CDR3 is CASSPVQGRVGQPQHF. CDR3 in DNA: TGTGCCAGCTCACCAGTTCAGGGGCGGGTGGGCCAGCCCCAGCATTTT.

The chain uses TRBV30 and TRBJ2-7; 7 nucleotides line up with TRBD1. The CDR3 has 15 residues. V gave up 3 bases and J gave up 1 base; unmatched junction bases: 9. Germline V gene sequence: CDR1 GTSNPN, CDR2 SVGIG (reference sequence). CDR3 region: CAWRTTGKGSYEQYF. As DNA, the CDR3 is TGTGCCTGGAGGACGACAGGGAAAGGATCCTACGAGCAGTACTTC.

The chain carries TRBV5-6 and TRBJ2-5; 7 nucleotides align to TRBD1. With V trimmed by 1 base and J by 5 bases, 2 bases remained unmatched. The CDR3 covers 13 residues. CDR1 SGHDT and CDR2 YYEEEE come from the germline V gene. The CDR3 sequence is CASSLTGEETQYF. For the CDR3, the DNA is TGTGCCAGCAGCTTGACAGGGGAGGAGACCCAGTACTTC.